Given below is one T cell receptor beta chain in context. This clonotype turned up a few times. Its antigen is still unknown. There are no base qualities to consult, and no much larger clone falls within one base. Library preparation was by PCR. Sequencing took place on an Illumina HiSeq 2500. TCR libraries were prepared with molecular barcoding, using unique molecular identifiers to normalize TCRbeta repertoire quantification. Using fastp at Q25 and MiXCR, TCRdb reprocessed the public reads and kept productive beta chains. Entries that share a CDR3 protein sequence are merged under the most common genes and DNA. This sample is represented by hundreds of thousands of distinct CDR3 sequences; 10% of them were singletons. The ten largest clones add up to less than 5% of the sample. The entry originates in a study of T-cell reconstitution after alpha-beta-depleted transplantation in children (dated by TCRdb to between 2015 and 2016). About the full investigation: T-cell immune reconstitution after TCRalphabeta/CD19-depleted allogeneic hematopoietic cell transplantation in children was quantitatively tracked in the study by means of TCR repertoire profiling.

V is pruned by 6 bases and J by 4 bases, leaving 17 bases of the junction without a gene match. From its cysteine to its phenylalanine, the CDR3 spans 17 amino acids. The retained sequence is limited to the CDR3, 51 bases, with the frame set at the first base. This receptor was taken from a human donor who donated a stem cell graft to a child with acute myeloid leukemia. Sequenced material: PBMCs from the stem cell graft donor, taken from the stem cell graft. The chain links TRBV12-3 or TRBV12-4 with TRBJ1-1, with 7 junctional bases fitting TRBD1. The CDR3: CASSWGQPTQGFTEAFF. The DNA sequence is given as TGTGCCAGCAGCTGGGGACAGCCGACCCAAGGATTCACTGAAGCTTTCTTT.